These 29 T cell receptor beta chains originate from one sample sequenced in a study of OX40 agonist ivuxolimab in advanced cancers. TCRdb's copy holds only in-frame clones and misses some; the assay was immunoSEQ multiplex PCR. The data hold 50,000 to 70,000 clones, with 84% observed a single time. The sample in question was CD4+ or CD8+ T cells sorted from blood, obtained in a trial of the OX40 agonist ivuxolimab. The source of these receptors is an adult with an advanced solid tumor such as melanoma, head and neck, liver or kidney cancer.

The V call is TRBV2, the J call TRBJ2-5; perhaps TRBD2 as D (7 bases). Deletions cut 3 bases from V and 5 bases from J, with 10 bases between. CDR3 length equals 13 residues. Germline V gene sequence: CDR1 SNHLY, CDR2 FYNNEI. CDR3 bases: TGTGCCAGCAGTGAGGGGAGGGGGGAGACCCAGTACTTC. Protein product: CASSEGRGETQYF.

The CDR3 sequence: CAWSVLWGGSTKNIQYF. CDR3 coding DNA: TGTGCCTGGAGTGTACTTTGGGGGGGATCGACCAAAAACATTCAGTACTTC. V usage is TRBV30 and J usage is TRBJ2-4; 7 nucleotides line up with TRBD2. The CDR3 loop spans 17 amino acids. Unmatched junction bases numbered 10, after V lost 0 bases and J lost 2 bases. Germline loops: CDR1 GTSNPN, CDR2 SVGIG (reference sequence).

The chain couples TRBV19 to TRBJ1-3; D call uncertain. V was pared by 3 bases and J by 0 bases, with 0 bases between. Germline assignment: CDR1 LNHDA and CDR2 SQIVND (reference sequence). CDR3 size: 12 residues. CDR3 loop: CASSISGNTIYF. For the CDR3, the DNA is TGTGCCAGTAGTATCTCTGGAAACACCATATATTTT.

V usage is TRBV6-5 and J usage is TRBJ2-7; no clear D. The CDR3 is 13 amino acids. Germline-derived CDR1 and CDR2 are MNHEY and SVGAGI. Trimming pared 2 bases from V and 2 bases from J, leaving 7 bases between. The CDR3 spells CASSYRSTYEQYF. The DNA for the CDR3 is TGTGCCAGCAGTTACAGATCTACCTACGAGCAGTACTTC.

This rearrangement joins TRBV19 to TRBJ2-5; 7 nucleotides align to TRBD2. J lost 4 bases, V lost 6 bases, and 11 bases had no gene match. The CDR3 consists of 15 residues. Germline CDR1 and CDR2: LNHDA and SQIVND (reference sequence). The CDR3 bases are TGTGCCAGTAGGGCAGCGGGACGGACGGGAGAGACCCAGTACTTC. It yields the protein CASRAAGRTGETQYF.

Only one count was recorded for this clone. V gene TRBV5-6 combines with J gene TRBJ2-5; the D gene could be TRBD1 or TRBD2 (5 bases each). This CDR3 is built from 11 residues. V lost 4 bases and J lost 7, with 8 bases in between. The V gene's germline CDR1 is SGHDT and CDR2 YYEEEE. CDR3 sequence (DNA): TGTGCCAGCAGCACGAGGGGGACCCAGTACTTC. This sequence encodes CASSTRGTQYF.

The V and J genes are TRBV14 and TRBJ2-5; 12 bases line up with TRBD2. CDR3 length equals 15 residues. Germline V gives CDR1 SGHDN, CDR2 FVKESK. With 3 bases clipped from V and 6 bases from J, the junction kept 5 bases outside the gene matches. As DNA, the CDR3 is TGTGCCAGCAGCCACGGTCTAGCGGGGGGGAAGACCCAGTACTTC. Its protein product is CASSHGLAGGKTQYF.

The chain is built from TRBV7-8 and TRBJ1-1, with TRBD1 identical over 7 bases. V trimming: 3 bases; J trimming: 4 bases; junction bases outside the gene matches: 5. Germline CDR1 reads SGHVS; CDR2 reads FQNEAQ. This CDR3 contains 14 residues. The CDR3 sequence: CASSFRQGGTEAFF. The CDR3, as DNA: TGTGCCAGCAGCTTTAGGCAGGGGGGCACTGAAGCTTTCTTT.

V usage is TRBV19 and J usage is TRBJ2-7; 8 positions match TRBD1. The CDR3 is made up of 13 amino acids. Germline V lookup: CDR1 LNHDA, CDR2 SQIVND (reference sequence). The J segment lost 2 bases and the V segment lost 7 bases, leaving 4 bases of the junction unmatched. The CDR3 reads CASKRQGTYEQYF. CDR3 DNA: TGTGCCAGTAAGAGACAGGGGACCTACGAGCAGTACTTC. The full variable domain, with the rest looked up from reference TRBV19 and TRBJ2-7, is DGGITQSPKYLFRKEGQNVTLSCEQNLNHDAMYWYRQDPGQGLRLIYYSQIVNDFQKGDIAEGYSVSREKKESFPLTVTSAQKNPTAFYLCASKRQGTYEQYFGPGTRLTVT.

The chain has TRBV4-2 and TRBJ2-1; 9 bases are shared with TRBD1. Germline V lookup: CDR1 LGHNA, CDR2 YNFKEQ. The CDR3 runs to 15 residues. V lost 1 base to trimming and J lost 8 bases; unmatched junction nucleotides: 6. As DNA, the CDR3 is TGTGCCAGCAGCCAAGCCGGACAGGGGAGCGATGAGCAGTTCTTC. Amino acids: CASSQAGQGSDEQFF.

This chain uses TRBV30 with TRBJ1-5; possible D gene TRBD1, 6 bases. Germline V gene data show CDR1 as GTSNPN and CDR2 as SVGIG (reference sequence). V was shortened by 2 bases and J by 7 bases, with 18 bases between the two germline ends. This CDR3 is 15 amino acids long. The DNA of the CDR3 is TGTGCCTGGAGTACGGGGCAGGGGCGGGGGCAGCCCCAGCATTTT. It is translated as CAWSTGQGRGQPQHF.

In this sample, this clone turned up a few times. The chain recombines TRBV5-4 with TRBJ2-3, with 12 bases lining up with TRBD2. Germline V gene data show CDR1 as SGHNT and CDR2 as YYREEE (reference sequence). V shed 3 bases, J shed 9 bases, and the junction held 5 bases outside the gene matches. CDR3 length: 14 amino acids. DNA of the CDR3: TGTGCCAGCAGCTCGACTAGCGGGAGCGGCACGCAGTATTTT. Protein sequence: CASSSTSGSGTQYF.

Of note for this clone: Its ends do not fully match the called genes, so a read error is possible. This sequence joins TRBV7-9 and TRBJ1-2, with 11 bases lining up with TRBD1. From germline, CDR1 is SEHNR and CDR2 FQNEAQ (reference sequence). The CDR3 is 14 residues long. The DNA for the CDR3 is TGTACCAGCAGTCAGGGACAGGGGGGCTATGGCTACACCTTC. Translated, it gives CTSSQGQGGYGYTF.

This clone appeared a few times. This chain joins TRBV19 and TRBJ1-1; 9 nucleotides match TRBD1. Germline V CDR1 and CDR2: LNHDA, SQIVND (reference sequence). This CDR3 is 14 amino acids long. The V and J ends lost 8 bases and 5 bases, in that order; junction bases with no gene match: 9. The CDR3 is CASGSQGARTEAFF. CDR3 DNA: TGTGCCAGTGGTTCACAGGGGGCGAGGACTGAAGCTTTCTTT.

The V gene is TRBV7-6, the J gene TRBJ1-2, with 9 bases fitting TRBD1. The V gene's germline CDR1 is SGHVS and CDR2 FNYEAQ. This CDR3 contains 13 residues. V lost 4 bases to trimming and J lost 8 bases; unmatched junction nucleotides: 5. The CDR3 DNA reads as TGTGCCAGCAGCTCCATAACAGGGGGCGGCTACACCTTC. This codes for CASSSITGGGYTF.

The chain couples TRBV6-5 to TRBJ2-5; a possible D gene is TRBD1 (5 bases). Per the germline V gene, CDR1 is MNHEY and CDR2 is SVGAGI. V lost 3 bases and J 5 bases, leaving 10 bases between the germline ends. The CDR3 has 13 amino acids. CDR3 region: CASSYQGAETQYF. CDR3 in DNA: TGTGCCAGCAGTTATCAGGGCGCGGAGACCCAGTACTTC.

By frequency in the sample, this clone is medium-sized. The J gene is TRBJ1-5, the V gene TRBV30, with 8 bases lining up with TRBD1. Looked up from germline, CDR1 is GTSNPN and CDR2 is SVGIG (reference sequence). The CDR3 has 15 amino acids. Trimming removed 3 bases from V and 5 bases from J; junction bases left unmatched: 9. The CDR3 nucleotides read TGTGCCTGGAGACCGGCAGGGGGCCGCGATCAGCCCCAGCATTTT. Translating it yields CAWRPAGGRDQPQHF.

The chain couples TRBV10-3 to TRBJ2-1; no definite D call. CDR3 length: 15 residues. Trimming cost V 5 bases and J 0 bases, with 11 bases left between them. Germline lookup yields CDR1 ENHRY and CDR2 SYGVKD. Here the CDR3 DNA reads TGTGCCATCAGTAAGGTCATTAGCTCCTACAATGAGCAGTTCTTC. Residues: CAISKVISSYNEQFF.

V is TRBV7-9 and J is TRBJ1-2, with TRBD1 matching 9 bases. The CDR3 contains 13 residues. Germline CDR1 SEHNR, CDR2 FQNEAQ (reference sequence). J was trimmed by 6 bases and V by 3 bases; bases with no gene match: 2. The CDR3 bases are TGTGCCAGCAGCTTGAGACAGGGGGATGGCTACACCTTC. Translated: CASSLRQGDGYTF.

Points on this clone: The junction shows a germline mismatch at one end, possibly a read error. This chain joins TRBV5-1 and TRBJ1-2; a weak D match, TRBD1 (6 bases). This CDR3 has 14 amino acids. CDR1 is SGHRS and CDR2 is YFSETQ in the germline V gene. CDR3: CVSRTAGAVYGYTF. The CDR3 bases are TGCGTCAGCAGAACAGCAGGGGCGGTCTATGGCTACACCTTC.

The gene calls are TRBV11-2 and TRBJ2-7, with 8 bases identical to TRBD1. The CDR3 consists of 14 residues. Trimming at V came to 4 bases and at J to 2 bases, leaving 4 bases not matched to a gene. Germline V gene sequence: CDR1 SGHAT, CDR2 FQNNGV. In DNA form, the CDR3 reads TGTGCCAGCAGCTCCTGGACAGGGACCTACGAGCAGTACTTC. This gives the protein CASSSWTGTYEQYF.

This clone appeared a single time. The CDR3 loop reads CASSPQDQETQYF. The CDR3 bases are TGTGCCAGCAGTCCCCAGGACCAAGAGACCCAGTACTTC. The chain carries TRBV6-6 and TRBJ2-5; D unresolved. The CDR3 sequence is 13 residues long. Per the germline V gene, CDR1 is MNHNY and CDR2 is SVGAGI (reference sequence). V lost 5 bases and J lost 0, with 7 bases in between.

This clone showed up just a few times. The gene calls are TRBV4-3 and TRBJ1-5, with D unclear. CDR3 length: 13 residues. Germline CDR1 and CDR2: LGHNA and YSLEER. V was cut by 0 bases and J by 4 bases, with 4 bases left in between. CDR3 loop: CASSQELNQPQHF. In DNA form, the CDR3 reads TGCGCCAGCAGCCAAGAGCTTAATCAGCCCCAGCATTTT.

The chain joins TRBV7-2 to TRBJ1-6; tentative D call: TRBD1 (6 bases). This CDR3 region has 16 residues. The V gene lost 5 bases and the J gene lost 5 bases, with 16 bases spanning the gap. Germline assignment: CDR1 SGHTA and CDR2 FQGNSA. CDR3 in amino acids: CASSPRGAGNNSPLHF. CDR3 in DNA: TGTGCCAGCAGCCCCCGGGGGGCGGGGAATAATTCACCCCTCCACTTT.

This clone has just one count. The rearrangement joins TRBV11-3 to TRBJ2-2; 9 bases are a match to TRBD1. The CDR3 totals 14 residues. The germline V gene encodes CDR1 SGHNT and CDR2 YENEEA. V dropped 4 bases and J dropped 5; count of bases not matched to a gene: 2. The CDR3 bases are TGTGCCAGCAGCTACAGGGGGCGGACCGGGGAGCTGTTTTTT. As protein: CASSYRGRTGELFF.

Only one count was recorded for this clone. A junction boundary mismatches the germline segment, possibly from a read error. Other DNA sequences within the sample encode an identical CDR3. The chain joins TRBV19 to TRBJ1-2; 9 bases fit TRBD1. Germline CDR1 and CDR2: LNHDA and SQIVND (reference sequence). The CDR3 extends over 13 amino acids. Written as DNA, the CDR3 is TGCGCCAGTAGGCAACAGGGGGCGGCTGGCTACACCTTC. This translates into CASRQQGAAGYTF.

J is TRBJ2-2 and V is TRBV30; D might be TRBD1 (6 bases). CDR1 is GTSNPN and CDR2 is SVGIG in the germline V gene (reference sequence). The CDR3 runs 16 residues. V was trimmed by 0 bases and J by 1 base, leaving 12 bases between them. The CDR3 protein is CAWSVRKGQNTGELFF. CDR3 DNA: TGTGCCTGGAGTGTACGAAAGGGACAGAACACCGGGGAGCTGTTTTTT.

J is TRBJ2-2 and V is TRBV7-2, with 7 bases identical to TRBD2. The germline gives CDR1 SGHTA, CDR2 FQGNSA. This CDR3 region has 15 residues. The trim removed 1 base at V and 6 bases at J, leaving 5 bases unmatched. CDR3 bases: TGTGCCAGCAGCTTAGGAGGCGCGGGAGCCGGGGAGCTGTTTTTT. This encodes CASSLGGAGAGELFF.

The CDR3 region is CASSARQGETQYF. CDR3 nucleotide sequence: TGTGCCAGCAGTGCTAGACAGGGAGAGACCCAGTACTTC. The chain couples TRBV6-1 to TRBJ2-5; 7 bases are shared with TRBD1. V shed 4 bases, J shed 4 bases, and the junction held 3 bases outside the gene matches. Germline CDR1 MNHNS, CDR2 SASEGT. The CDR3 runs to 13 residues.